This TCR beta chain was captured in a study of T cells in Graves' hyperthyroidism and ophthalmopathy (dated by TCRdb to the late 2010s). At the level of the whole study: A discovery cohort of about 96 patients, about 40 with Graves' ophthalmopathy and roughly 59 with stable Graves' hyperthyroidism, was used to find distinguishing TCR V-J signatures. Whether ophthalmopathy could be predicted prospectively was tested in an independent validation cohort made up of about 18 hyperthyroidism patients plus 17 patients who later progressed to ophthalmopathy. The 80 to 100 discovery patients were randomly divided into training and test sets at a 7:3 ratio. In roughly six Graves' hyperthyroidism patients, the study also compared T-cell repertoires from thyroid tissue with T-cell repertoires from blood. After sampling, hyperthyroidism patients received methimazole starting at 30 mg daily, and ophthalmopathy patients received high-dose intravenous methylprednisolone. The paper describes TCR Vbeta CDR3 sequencing of 120 to 150 peripheral blood samples, made up of some 42 ophthalmopathy patients, some 76 hyperthyroidism patients and about 17 progressor patients.

Any patient with an uncontrolled infection, another autoimmune disease, pregnancy or lactation was excluded. Diagnoses relied on clinical symptoms, serum thyroxine and TRAb, thyroid ultrasound and orbital computed tomography. Trizol reagent was used to extract total RNA, and RNA quality was then checked on an Agilent 2100 Bioanalyzer. The full study reports these points: In validation, progression to ophthalmopathy was predicted by the model with approximately 67% sensitivity and about 72% specificity, a median of approximately 6.5 months before onset. Sample size was not statistically predetermined, and blinding of investigators to group allocation was not performed. A model built on a 13 V-J signature distinguished ophthalmopathy from stable hyperthyroidism, reaching about 88% sensitivity and 81.08% specificity in cross-validation and 80%/75% in testing. Blood samples also contained most of the expanded thyroid clonotypes (frequency above 0.001), which suggests that blood repertoires may reflect thyroid immune responses.

On this clonotype itself: The specificity of this receptor is unknown. Base qualities are not provided; no much larger clone lies one nucleotide away.

Amplification of TCR beta CDR3 regions was carried out from RNA transcripts. The first round of RT-PCR for the TCR CDR3 was performed with the HTBI primer set and the Qiagen OneStep RT-PCR kit. A second multiplex PCR round built the libraries, followed by size selection and purification. Sequencing of the libraries was done on an Illumina HiSeq2000 using paired-end 100 bp reads. In the original analysis: Raw data were processed with SOAPnuke, discarding reads with adapters, uncalled bases, mean Phred below 15, or no exact constant-primer or identifier match. High-quality paired reads were merged using COPE v1.2.5, and each unique nucleotide sequence was defined as a clonotype. Clonotypes were aligned to IMGT TRBV, TRBD and TRBJ reference segments using MiTCR v1.1. The analysis included only V-J combinations with a frequency above 0.0001, which together covered 99% to 99.2% of the repertoires. The TCS score was defined as F50 (clonal expansion) divided by E x V (chaos), with BLOSUM62-based TCRdist calculated between CDR3 peptides within each V-J. Welch's t-statistics and random forest reduced just over 500 V-J features to roughly 13, which were used in a naive Bayes classifier (R e1071). Thyroid-blood repertoire similarity was quantified with the Morisita-Horn index. TCRdb ran its own pipeline on the public reads, namely fastp trimming at Q25 and MiXCR clone calling, and kept in-frame beta chains. Records with the same CDR3 protein are collapsed into one entry carrying the most frequent genes and DNA. TCRdb's processing, not the authors' own work, is the source of the V and J calls. The sample profile shows 550,000 to 700,000 distinct CDR3 sequences; approximately 44% of them were found once. The ten largest clones represent 15% to 20% of the sample.

The sequenced sample was peripheral blood or thyroid tissue (not recorded which). This TCR derives from an adult woman with Graves' disease, either hyperthyroidism or ophthalmopathy (not recorded which).

At the DNA level, the sequence is TGTGCCAGTGGTCCCCACGGGACTAGCTCCGGGGCCAACGTCCTGACTTTC. Protein translation: CASGPHGTSSGANVLTF. The chain uses TRBV19 and TRBJ2-6, with 9 bases matching TRBD2. The CDR3 runs 17 amino acids, cysteine and phenylalanine included. Of all the DNA, just the CDR3 is kept, 51 bases in frame from base 1. From a lookup of the germline V gene (reference sequence), CDR1 and CDR2 are LNHDA and SQIVND. Unmatched junction bases come to 12, with V trimmed by 8 bases and J by 4 bases.